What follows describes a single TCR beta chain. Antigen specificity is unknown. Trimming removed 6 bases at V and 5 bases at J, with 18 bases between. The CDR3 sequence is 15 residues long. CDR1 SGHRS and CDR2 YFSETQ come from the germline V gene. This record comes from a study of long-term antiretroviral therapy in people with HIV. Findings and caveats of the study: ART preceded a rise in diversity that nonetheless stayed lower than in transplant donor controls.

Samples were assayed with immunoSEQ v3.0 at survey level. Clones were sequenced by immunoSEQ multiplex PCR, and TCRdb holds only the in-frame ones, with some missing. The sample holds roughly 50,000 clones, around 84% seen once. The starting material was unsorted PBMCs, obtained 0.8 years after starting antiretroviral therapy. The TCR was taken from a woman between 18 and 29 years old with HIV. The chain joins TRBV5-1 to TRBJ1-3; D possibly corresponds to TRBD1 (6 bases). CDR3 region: CASTLDLGGRNTIYF. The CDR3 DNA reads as TGCGCCAGCACCCTCGATTTGGGGGGCAGAAACACCATATATTTT.